These 20 T cell receptor beta chains were all obtained from the same sample, sequenced in a study of cytomegalovirus exposure and HLA in healthy donors. Primers: 60 Vbeta forward and 13 Jbeta reverse. Clones were read by immunoSEQ multiplex PCR, and TCRdb kept only the in-frame ones, dropping some. The sample contains roughly 120,000 clones, over 65% of which appear only once. Sequencing was carried out using PBMCs. All receptors come from a man in his fifties or sixties in good health and CMV-seronegative.

This clone came up once. The rearrangement uses TRBV11-2 and TRBJ2-1; TRBD2 agrees at 10 bases. CDR1 and CDR2 (germline): SGHAT, FQNNGV. This CDR3 has 18 amino acids. V gave up 2 bases and J gave up 7 bases; unmatched junction bases: 14. For the CDR3, the DNA is TGTGCCAGCAGCTTATCCGGGACAGTAGCGGGGGGACGGAATGAGCAGTTCTTC. Translating gives CASSLSGTVAGGRNEQFF.

The V and J genes are TRBV6-5 and TRBJ2-1, with TRBD1 matching over 9 bases. J lost 4 bases, V lost 6 bases, and 4 bases had no gene match. The germline V gene encodes CDR1 MNHEY and CDR2 SVGAGI. The CDR3 covers 14 residues. CDR3 DNA: TGTGCCAGCAGCCGGACAGGGGTATACAATGAGCAGTTCTTC. It is translated as CASSRTGVYNEQFF.

The table lists this clone with a count of one. This chain connects TRBV5-1 to TRBJ2-5, with D perhaps matching TRBD1 (6 bases). Germline V lookup: CDR1 SGHRS, CDR2 YFSETQ. The CDR3 covers 19 residues. V was trimmed by 0 bases and J by 0 bases, leaving 21 bases between them. In DNA, the CDR3 is TGCGCCAGCAGCTTGGGGGTGGACAGCCAGATTTGGTACCAAGAGACCCAGTACTTC. Protein: CASSLGVDSQIWYQETQYF.

The chain is built from TRBV4-2 and TRBJ1-5, with D unresolved. The germline V gene has CDR1 LGHNA and CDR2 YNFKEQ. There are 14 residues in the CDR3. V lost 4 bases, J lost 5 bases, and 12 bases lay in between. CDR3 in amino acids: CASSRDNPDQPQHF. DNA of the CDR3: TGTGCCAGCAGCCGTGACAATCCCGATCAGCCCCAGCATTTT.

This chain links TRBV4-1 with TRBJ1-2; 7 positions agree with TRBD1. The CDR3 extends over 14 amino acids. The V segment lost 0 bases and the J segment 6 bases; nucleotides outside the gene matches: 4. Germline CDR1 MGHRA, CDR2 YSYEKL. The chain's CDR3 is CASSQDHQGDGYTF. CDR3 sequence (DNA): TGCGCCAGCAGCCAAGATCACCAGGGGGATGGCTACACCTTC.

The V call is TRBV4-1, the J call TRBJ1-5; D is unclear. CDR3 length equals 16 residues. The V end lost 0 bases, the J end lost 11 bases, and 20 bases lay between the germline ends. CDR1 is MGHRA, CDR2 YSYEKL, per germline. CDR3 protein: CASSQEAVRSFEAQHF. The CDR3 DNA reads as TGCGCCAGCAGCCAAGAGGCGGTCCGATCGTTCGAGGCCCAGCATTTT.

In its sample, this clone was seen a few times. This chain connects TRBV4-2 to TRBJ1-4; TRBD1 is a possible D gene (6 bases). The V end lost 0 bases, the J end lost 4 bases, and 9 bases lay between the germline ends. Germline-derived CDR1 and CDR2 are LGHNA and YNFKEQ. CDR3 length equals 15 residues. The CDR3 DNA follows: TGTGCCAGCAGCCAAGATTCAGGGGTTAATGAAAAACTGTTTTTT. Translating it yields CASSQDSGVNEKLFF.

This chain joins TRBV6-1 and TRBJ1-1; a weak D match, TRBD1 (6 bases). This CDR3 is built from 13 residues. V was trimmed by 10 bases and J by 1 base, leaving 13 bases between them. Germline V lookup: CDR1 MNHNS, CDR2 SASEGT. The CDR3 is CAIQGLRNTEAFF. CDR3 DNA: TGTGCCATCCAGGGGCTGAGGAACACTGAAGCTTTCTTT.

The chain has TRBV6-6 and TRBJ2-2; maybe TRBD2 (6 bases). Germline V CDR1 and CDR2: MNHNY, SVGAGI (reference sequence). Trimming stripped 6 bases from V and 8 bases from J, with 22 bases between. This CDR3 is 16 amino acids long. The DNA of the CDR3 is TGTGCCAGCAGCCCCATTTACTCGGGAGCCACGGGGGAGCTGTTTTTT. Translating it yields CASSPIYSGATGELFF.

The chain uses TRBV13 and TRBJ2-5; D remains ambiguous. The ends were cut back, 7 bases at V and 2 bases at J, with 11 bases in the middle. Germline loops: CDR1 PRHDT, CDR2 FYEKMQ (reference sequence). The CDR3 loop spans 13 amino acids. DNA for the CDR3: TGTGCCAGCAATAGACACTCTCAAGAGACCCAGTACTTC. Translated, it gives CASNRHSQETQYF.

V and J are TRBV5-4 and TRBJ1-2; D unresolved. The germline CDR1 and CDR2 sequences are SGHNT and YYREEE (reference sequence). Trimming took 5 bases from V and 8 from J, leaving 13 bases between them. This CDR3 is built from 12 residues. The CDR3 sequence is CASRSSIRGYTF. CDR3 nucleotides: TGTGCCAGCAGGTCCTCTATTCGGGGCTACACCTTC.

A remark on this clone: Other DNA sequences in this specimen translate into the identical CDR3. V usage is TRBV5-6 and J usage is TRBJ1-5; 7 positions match TRBD1. Trimming at V came to 4 bases and at J to 0 bases, leaving 10 bases not matched to a gene. The CDR3 is 17 amino acids. The germline V gene encodes CDR1 SGHDT and CDR2 YYEEEE. Here the CDR3 reads CASSLAGGTYSNQPQHF. DNA for the CDR3: TGTGCCAGCAGCCTAGCAGGGGGAACTTATAGCAATCAGCCCCAGCATTTT.

V and J are TRBV5-6 and TRBJ2-7; 7 bases fit TRBD1. J was trimmed by 3 bases and V by 4 bases; bases with no gene match: 13. Per the germline V gene, CDR1 is SGHDT and CDR2 is YYEEEE. The CDR3 is 16 amino acids. The CDR3 DNA reads TGTGCCAGCAGCAAGCCCACTAGGGGGCGAAACTACGAGCAGTACTTC. Encoded protein: CASSKPTRGRNYEQYF.

The CDR3 loop is CASSDIRVRSGANVLTF. DNA of the CDR3: TGTGCCAGCAGCGATATCAGGGTTCGCTCTGGGGCCAACGTCCTGACTTTC. V gene TRBV5-5 combines with J gene TRBJ2-6, with TRBD1 as a possible D gene (5 bases). Trimming stripped 4 bases from V and 0 bases from J, with 14 bases between. The germline CDR1 and CDR2 sequences are SGHKS and YYEKEE (reference sequence). The CDR3 spans 17 residues.

This clone came up once. The chain joins TRBV5-6 to TRBJ2-7, with D perhaps matching TRBD1 (6 bases). Between the trimmed V and J ends, which lost 1 base and 4 bases, there was a span of 15 bases. Looked up from germline, CDR1 is SGHDT and CDR2 is YYEEEE. The CDR3 is made up of 15 amino acids. The CDR3 sequence: CASSLTDSRDYEQYV. In nucleotides, the CDR3 is TGTGCCAGCAGCTTGACGGACAGTCGGGATTACGAGCAGTACGTC.

About this clone: Mismatch with germline at one junction end may stem from a read error. CDR3 DNA sequence: TGTTCCAGCAGCTTCAGGGAGAACACTGAAGCTTTCTTT. Its protein is CSSSFRENTEAFF. The chain has TRBV7-9 and TRBJ1-1; D possibly corresponds to TRBD1 (5 bases). The CDR3 extends over 13 amino acids. Germline values: CDR1 SEHNR, CDR2 FQNEAQ (reference sequence).

The CDR3 reads CASSLSGTSGGTVEQFF. The CDR3 nucleotides are TGTGCCAGCAGCTTGAGTGGGACTAGCGGGGGGACTGTTGAGCAGTTCTTC. This rearrangement joins TRBV5-4 to TRBJ2-1, with 15 bases aligning to TRBD2. Germline V gene lookup returns CDR1 SGHNT and CDR2 YYREEE (reference sequence). The V segment lost 1 base and the J segment 9 bases; nucleotides outside the gene matches: 8. The CDR3 spans 17 residues. Drawing the rest from reference TRBV5-4 and TRBJ2-1, the complete variable domain is ETGVTQSPTHLIKTRGQQVTLRCSSQSGHNTVSWYQQALGQGPQFIFQYYREEENGRGNFPPRFSGLQFPNYSSELNVNALELDDSALYLCASSLSGTSGGTVEQFFGPGTRLTVL.

The V call is TRBV6-5, the J call TRBJ2-5; D might be TRBD2 (5 bases). Germline V gene sequence: CDR1 MNHEY, CDR2 SVGAGI. This CDR3 comprises 16 residues. The V end was cut by 0 bases, the J end by 6 bases, with 17 bases between. The CDR3 is CASSYSGVRKRQTQYF. The CDR3, as DNA: TGTGCCAGCAGTTACTCGGGAGTCCGAAAACGCCAGACCCAGTACTTC.

This clone came up once. This chain connects TRBV10-3 to TRBJ1-1, with a weak D call TRBD1 (5 bases). CDR1 and CDR2 (germline): ENHRY, SYGVKD. The V gene lost 4 bases and the J gene lost 5 bases, with 14 bases spanning the gap. This CDR3 contains 14 residues. This chain's CDR3 is CAISGDPGGTEAFF. In DNA, the CDR3 is TGTGCCATCAGTGGAGATCCCGGGGGGACTGAAGCTTTCTTT.

This clone appeared a few times. This sample also contains other DNA sequences that code for the same CDR3. The chain couples TRBV21-1 to TRBJ1-6; the table names TRBD1, a call not compared with the DNA. TRBV21-1 is a listed pseudogene. The CDR3 has 16 amino acids. The CDR3 DNA follows: TGTGCCAGCACCCGGACAGGAGGCGAGAACAATTCACCCCTCCACTTT. Translated: CASTRTGGENNSPLHF.